This T cell receptor (beta chain) stems from a study of T-cell reconstitution after alpha-beta-depleted transplantation in children. Study results and caveats: Newly made T cells mostly supplied T-cell counts and diversity one year after transplant. Surviving recipient T cells and intrathymic progenitors accounted for some patients' high TCRbeta diversity at day 60. Reports say that about two months after transplant, the alpha-beta T cells came out of several hundred graft clones that had expanded.

This clonotype was found a few times. Its antigen is undetermined. Construction of the TCRbeta library involved unique molecular identifiers. TCRdb passed the PCR reads through MiXCR, listing each CDR3 protein once. The sample contains under 300,000 distinct CDR3 sequences, around a tenth of which appear only once. With 3 bases removed from V and 0 bases from J, the gap between germline ends came to 12 bases. The CDR3 is made up of 16 amino acids. Germline V gene data show CDR1 as LNHNV and CDR2 as YYDKDF (reference sequence). The origin of this receptor is a male patient between 2 and 9 years old who had a stem cell transplant for chronic granulomatous disease, so the T cells may come from the graft donor. Sequencing was performed on peripheral blood, taken 180 days after TCRalphabeta/CD19-depleted stem cell transplant. J is TRBJ1-5 and V is TRBV15, with D possibly being TRBD1 (6 bases). The DNA for the CDR3 is TGTGCCACCAGCAGCAAACAGGGCTATAGCAATCAGCCCCAGCATTTT. Encoded protein: CATSSKQGYSNQPQHF.